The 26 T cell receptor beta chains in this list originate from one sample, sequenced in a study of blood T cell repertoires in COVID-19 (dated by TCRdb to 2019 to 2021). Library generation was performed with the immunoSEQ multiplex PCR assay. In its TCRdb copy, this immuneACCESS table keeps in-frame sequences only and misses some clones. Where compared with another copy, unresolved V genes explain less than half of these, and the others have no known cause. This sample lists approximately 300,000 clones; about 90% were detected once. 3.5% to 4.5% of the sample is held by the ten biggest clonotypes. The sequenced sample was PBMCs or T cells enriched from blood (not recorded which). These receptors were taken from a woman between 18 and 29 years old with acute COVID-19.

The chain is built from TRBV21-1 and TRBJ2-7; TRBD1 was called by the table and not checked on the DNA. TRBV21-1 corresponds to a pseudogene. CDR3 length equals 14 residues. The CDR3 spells CASGPGQGFCEQYF. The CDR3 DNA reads TGTGCCAGCGGGCCGGGACAGGGCTTCTGCGAGCAGTACTTC.

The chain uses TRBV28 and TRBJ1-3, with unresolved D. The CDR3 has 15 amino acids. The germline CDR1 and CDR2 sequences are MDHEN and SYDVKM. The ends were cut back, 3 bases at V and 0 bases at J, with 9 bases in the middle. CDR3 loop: CASSFSSISGNTIYF. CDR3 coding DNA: TGTGCCAGCAGTTTTAGTTCCATCTCTGGAAACACCATATATTTT.

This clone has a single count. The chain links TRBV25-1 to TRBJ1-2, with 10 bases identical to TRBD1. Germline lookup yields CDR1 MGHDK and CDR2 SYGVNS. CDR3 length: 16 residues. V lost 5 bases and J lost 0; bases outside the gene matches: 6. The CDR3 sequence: CASSMGQGLANYGYTF. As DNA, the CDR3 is TGTGCCAGCAGTATGGGACAGGGGTTAGCTAACTATGGCTACACCTTC.

The chain's CDR3 is CASSRSRDTSSYEQYF. The DNA for the CDR3 is TGTGCCAGCAGTCGCTCACGGGACACCAGCTCCTACGAGCAGTACTTC. The chain employs TRBV27 and TRBJ2-7; weak D call: TRBD1 (6 bases). This CDR3 is built from 16 residues. The germline V gene encodes CDR1 MNHEY and CDR2 SMNVEV (reference sequence). With 5 bases removed from V and 0 bases from J, the gap between germline ends came to 17 bases.

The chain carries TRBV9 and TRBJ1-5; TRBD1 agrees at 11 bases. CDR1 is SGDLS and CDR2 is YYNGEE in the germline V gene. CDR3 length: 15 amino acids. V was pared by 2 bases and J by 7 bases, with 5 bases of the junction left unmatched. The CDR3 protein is CASSVSGTGGQPQHF. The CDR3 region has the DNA TGTGCCAGCAGCGTCTCTGGGACAGGGGGGCAGCCCCAGCATTTT.

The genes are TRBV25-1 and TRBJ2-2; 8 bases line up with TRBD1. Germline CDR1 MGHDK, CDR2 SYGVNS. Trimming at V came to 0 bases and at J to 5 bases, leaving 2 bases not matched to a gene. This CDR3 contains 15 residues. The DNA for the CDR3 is TGTGCCAGCAGTGAATACAGGGGGCCGACCGGGGAGCTGTTTTTT. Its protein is CASSEYRGPTGELFF.

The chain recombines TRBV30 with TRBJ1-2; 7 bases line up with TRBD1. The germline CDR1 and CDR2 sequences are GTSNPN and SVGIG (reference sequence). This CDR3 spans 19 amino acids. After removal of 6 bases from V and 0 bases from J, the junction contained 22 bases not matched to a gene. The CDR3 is CACKPGQAFWFLANYGYTF. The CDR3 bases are TGTGCCTGTAAGCCCGGACAGGCCTTTTGGTTTCTAGCTAACTATGGCTACACCTTC.

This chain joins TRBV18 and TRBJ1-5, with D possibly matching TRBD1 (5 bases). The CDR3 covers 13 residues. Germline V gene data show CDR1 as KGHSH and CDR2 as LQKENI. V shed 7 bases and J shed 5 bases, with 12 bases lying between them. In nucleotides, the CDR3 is TGTGCCAGCTTTGCGGACATCCATCAGCCCCAGCATTTT. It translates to CASFADIHQPQHF.

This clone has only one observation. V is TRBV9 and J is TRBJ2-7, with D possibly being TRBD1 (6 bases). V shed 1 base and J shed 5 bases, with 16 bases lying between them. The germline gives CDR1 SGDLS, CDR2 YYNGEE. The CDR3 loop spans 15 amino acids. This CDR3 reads CASSVQGNSVHEQYF. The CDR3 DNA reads TGTGCCAGCAGCGTACAGGGGAACAGCGTGCACGAGCAGTACTTC.

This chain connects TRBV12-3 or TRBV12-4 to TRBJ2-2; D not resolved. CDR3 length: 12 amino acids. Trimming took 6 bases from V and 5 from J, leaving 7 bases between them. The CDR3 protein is CASRLITGELFF. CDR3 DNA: TGTGCCAGCAGACTAATAACCGGGGAGCTGTTTTTT.

The CDR3 nucleotides read TGTGCCAGCAGTTTAGGTCGACAGGGGGTTTCCACAGATACGCAGTATTTT. Protein product: CASSLGRQGVSTDTQYF. This chain joins TRBV28 and TRBJ2-3; 9 positions agree with TRBD1. Germline CDR1 is MDHEN and CDR2 is SYDVKM. V lost 2 bases and J lost 2; bases outside the gene matches: 8. The CDR3 covers 17 residues.

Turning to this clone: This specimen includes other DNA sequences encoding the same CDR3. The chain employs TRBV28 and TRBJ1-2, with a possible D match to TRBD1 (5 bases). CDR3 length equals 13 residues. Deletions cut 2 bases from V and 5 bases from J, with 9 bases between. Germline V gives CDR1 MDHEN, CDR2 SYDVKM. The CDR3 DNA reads TGTGCCAGCAGTTTAGAACAGGTATATGGCTACACCTTC. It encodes CASSLEQVYGYTF.

CDR3 loop: CAGGDSSNTEAFF. In DNA, the CDR3 is TGTGCCGGAGGGGACTCCTCGAACACTGAAGCTTTCTTT. The chain is built from TRBV7-9 and TRBJ1-1; TRBD1 might be the D (5 bases). The CDR3 consists of 13 residues. Germline values: CDR1 SEHNR, CDR2 FQNEAQ (reference sequence). With 11 bases removed from V and 1 base from J, the gap between germline ends came to 14 bases.

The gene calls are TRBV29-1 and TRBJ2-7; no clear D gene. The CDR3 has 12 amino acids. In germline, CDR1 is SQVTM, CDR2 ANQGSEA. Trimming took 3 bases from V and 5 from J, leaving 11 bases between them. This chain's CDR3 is CSVDDGSHEQYF. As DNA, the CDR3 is TGCAGCGTTGATGACGGTAGCCACGAGCAGTACTTC.

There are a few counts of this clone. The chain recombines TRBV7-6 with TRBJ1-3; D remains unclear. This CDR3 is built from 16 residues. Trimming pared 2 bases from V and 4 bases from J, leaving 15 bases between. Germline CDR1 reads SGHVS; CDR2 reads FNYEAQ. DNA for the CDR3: TGTGCCAGCAGCTTAACGATTAGCGGGTTCGGAAACACCATATATTTT. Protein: CASSLTISGFGNTIYF.

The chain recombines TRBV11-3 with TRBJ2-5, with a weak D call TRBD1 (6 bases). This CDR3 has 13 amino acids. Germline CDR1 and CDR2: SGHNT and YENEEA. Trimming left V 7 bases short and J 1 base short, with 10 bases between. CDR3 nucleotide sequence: TGTGCCAGCACAGGACAGAGCCAAGAGACCCAGTACTTC. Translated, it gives CASTGQSQETQYF.

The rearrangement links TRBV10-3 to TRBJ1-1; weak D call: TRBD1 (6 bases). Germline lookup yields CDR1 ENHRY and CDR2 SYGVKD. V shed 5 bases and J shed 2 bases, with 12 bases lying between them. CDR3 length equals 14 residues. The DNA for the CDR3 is TGTGCCATCAGTTCTGACAGGCCCAACACTGAAGCTTTCTTT. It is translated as CAISSDRPNTEAFF.

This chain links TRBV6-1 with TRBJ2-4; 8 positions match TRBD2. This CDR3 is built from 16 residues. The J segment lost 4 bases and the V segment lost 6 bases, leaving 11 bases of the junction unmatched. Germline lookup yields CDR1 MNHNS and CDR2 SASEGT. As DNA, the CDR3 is TGTGCCAGCAGCGAAATGGCGACTAGCGCTAAAAACATTCAGTACTTC. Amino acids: CASSEMATSAKNIQYF.

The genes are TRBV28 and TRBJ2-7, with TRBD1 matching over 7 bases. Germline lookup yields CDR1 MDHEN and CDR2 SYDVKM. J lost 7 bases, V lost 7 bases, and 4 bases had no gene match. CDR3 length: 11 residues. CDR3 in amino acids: CASNSRGEQYF. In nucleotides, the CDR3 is TGTGCCAGCAACAGCAGGGGGGAGCAGTACTTC. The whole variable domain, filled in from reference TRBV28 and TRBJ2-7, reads DVKVTQSSRYLVKRTGEKVFLECVQDMDHENMFWYRQDPGLGLRLIYFSYDVKMKEKGDIPEGYSVSREKKERFSLILESASTNQTSMYLCASNSRGEQYFGPGTRLTVT.

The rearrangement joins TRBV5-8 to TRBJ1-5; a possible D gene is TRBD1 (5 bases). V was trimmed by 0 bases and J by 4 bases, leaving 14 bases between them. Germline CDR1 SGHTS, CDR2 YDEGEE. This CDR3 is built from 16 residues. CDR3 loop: CASSLAEGWGNQPQHF. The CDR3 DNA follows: TGTGCCAGCAGCTTGGCGGAGGGGTGGGGTAATCAGCCCCAGCATTTT.

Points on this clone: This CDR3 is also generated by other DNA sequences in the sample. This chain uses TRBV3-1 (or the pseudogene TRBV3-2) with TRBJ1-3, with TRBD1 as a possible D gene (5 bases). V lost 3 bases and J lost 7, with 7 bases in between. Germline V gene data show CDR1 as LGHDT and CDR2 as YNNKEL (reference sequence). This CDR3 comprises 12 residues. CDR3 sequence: CASSQGGNTIYF. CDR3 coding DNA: TGTGCCAGCAGCCAGGGGGGGAACACCATATATTTT.

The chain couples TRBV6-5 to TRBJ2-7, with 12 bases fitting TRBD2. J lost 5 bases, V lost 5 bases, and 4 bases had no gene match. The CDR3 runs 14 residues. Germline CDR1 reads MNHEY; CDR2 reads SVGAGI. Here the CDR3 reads CASSRASGGDEQYF. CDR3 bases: TGTGCCAGCAGTCGGGCTAGCGGGGGGGACGAGCAGTACTTC.

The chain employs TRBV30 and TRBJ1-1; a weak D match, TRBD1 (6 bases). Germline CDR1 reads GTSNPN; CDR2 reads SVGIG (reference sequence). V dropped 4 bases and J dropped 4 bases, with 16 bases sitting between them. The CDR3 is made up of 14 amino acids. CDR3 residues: CAWTHLQGTTEAFF. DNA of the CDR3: TGTGCCTGGACCCACTTGCAGGGGACCACTGAAGCTTTCTTT.

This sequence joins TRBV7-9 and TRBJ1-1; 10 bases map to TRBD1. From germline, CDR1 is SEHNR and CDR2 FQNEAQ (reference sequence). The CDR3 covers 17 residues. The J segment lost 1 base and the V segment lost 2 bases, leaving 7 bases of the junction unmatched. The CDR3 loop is CASSLLGQGRTNTEAFF. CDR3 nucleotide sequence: TGTGCCAGCAGCTTACTGGGACAGGGGAGAACGAACACTGAAGCTTTCTTT.

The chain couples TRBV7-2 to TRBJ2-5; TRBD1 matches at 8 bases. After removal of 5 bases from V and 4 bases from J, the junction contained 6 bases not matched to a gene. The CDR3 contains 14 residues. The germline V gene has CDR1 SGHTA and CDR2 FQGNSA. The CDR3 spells CASSHGTGGETQYF. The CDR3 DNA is TGTGCCAGCAGCCACGGGACAGGAGGAGAGACCCAGTACTTC.

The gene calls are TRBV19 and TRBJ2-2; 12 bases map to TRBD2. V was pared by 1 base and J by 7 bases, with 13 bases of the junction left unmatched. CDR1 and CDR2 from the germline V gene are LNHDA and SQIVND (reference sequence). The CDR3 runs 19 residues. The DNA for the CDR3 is TGTGCCAGTAGTATAGGTTTAGGTCTAGCGGGAGGGCCGAGCGGGGAGCTGTTTTTT. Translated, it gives CASSIGLGLAGGPSGELFF. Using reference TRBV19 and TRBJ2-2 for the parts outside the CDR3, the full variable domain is DGGITQSPKYLFRKEGQNVTLSCEQNLNHDAMYWYRQDPGQGLRLIYYSQIVNDFQKGDIAEGYSVSREKKESFPLTVTSAQKNPTAFYLCASSIGLGLAGGPSGELFFGEGSRLTVL.